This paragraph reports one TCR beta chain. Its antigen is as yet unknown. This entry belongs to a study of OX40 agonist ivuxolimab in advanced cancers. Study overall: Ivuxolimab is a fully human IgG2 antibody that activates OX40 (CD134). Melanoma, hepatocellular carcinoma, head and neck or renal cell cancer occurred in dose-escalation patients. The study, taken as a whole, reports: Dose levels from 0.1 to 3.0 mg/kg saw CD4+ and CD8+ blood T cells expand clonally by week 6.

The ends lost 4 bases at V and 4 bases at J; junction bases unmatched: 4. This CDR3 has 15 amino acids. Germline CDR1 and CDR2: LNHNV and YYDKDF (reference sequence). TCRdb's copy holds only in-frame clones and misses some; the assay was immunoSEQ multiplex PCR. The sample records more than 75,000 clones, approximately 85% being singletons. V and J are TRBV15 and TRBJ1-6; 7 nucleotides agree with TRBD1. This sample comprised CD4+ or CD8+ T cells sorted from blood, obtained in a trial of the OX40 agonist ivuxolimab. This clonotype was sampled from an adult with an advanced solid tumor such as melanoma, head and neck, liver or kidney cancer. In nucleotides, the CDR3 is TGTGCCACCAGCAAGACAGGGCAGTATAATTCACCCCTCCACTTT. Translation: CATSKTGQYNSPLHF.